This entry lists 2 T cell receptor beta chains sequenced from one sample in a study of regulatory T cells in long-lasting Graves disease. According to the study, TCR beta libraries were built with iRepertoire HTBI primers and CDR3-region Arm-PCR. A single record per CDR3 protein comes from TCRdb applying MiXCR to the multiplex PCR reads. The table lists about 350,000 distinct CDR3 sequences, around 15% of them singletons. Noted time point: newly diagnosed GD, antithyroid drugs for less than 3 months. TCR sequences were obtained from RNA taken from PBMCs. These data were likewise used in another study, on T cells in Graves' hyperthyroidism and ophthalmopathy.

Sequenced material: peripheral blood mononuclear cells (PBMCs), taken at new diagnosis, from a patient treated with antithyroid drugs. The source is a woman under 30 with Graves disease.

The gene calls are TRBV20-1 and TRBJ1-2; D uncertain. This CDR3 is built from 12 residues. Trimming left V 2 bases short and J 2 bases short, with 6 bases between. The V gene's germline CDR1 is DFQATT and CDR2 SNEGSKA (reference sequence). CDR3 coding DNA: TGCAGTGCTAGAACAAACAACTATGGCTACACCTTC. Translation: CSARTNNYGYTF.

The rearrangement links TRBV3-1 to TRBJ2-7; TRBD2 aligns across 7 bases. Germline loops: CDR1 LGHDT, CDR2 YNNKEL (reference sequence). Trimming removed 5 bases from V and 1 base from J; junction bases left unmatched: 8. This CDR3 region has 15 residues. CDR3 amino acids: CASSSYGGTSYEQYF. DNA of the CDR3: TGTGCCAGCAGCTCCTACGGGGGGACGTCCTACGAGCAGTACTTC.